A selection of T cell receptor beta chains follows, all from one sample in a study of T cell responses to AZD1222 COVID-19 vaccine. TCRdb keeps only in-frame clones here, not all; method: immunoSEQ multiplex PCR. The data show about 85,000 clones, around nine tenths seen once. Specimen: peripheral blood, collected on day 0 of AZD1222 vaccination. The receptor source for this set is an adult in good health. Each CDR3 is given with its conserved first and last residue. A D gene is named only where the DNA matches it firmly. A clone size is listed for some rows: how often the clone was seen (once, few, many), or a class if it is expanded.

size | J | length | D | V | CDR3 | DNA
NA | TRBJ2-7 | 15 | NA | TRBV5-6 | CASSLEEAELDEQYF | TGTGCCAGCAGCTTGGAGGAAGCCGAGTTGGACGAGCAGTACTTC
NA | TRBJ2-7 | 14 | TRBD2 | TRBV9 | CASSAGLAGYEQYF | TGTGCCAGCAGCGCGGGACTAGCGGGTTACGAGCAGTACTTC
NA | TRBJ1-6 | 14 | NA | TRBV7-3 | CASSSPGWGSPLHF | TGTGCCAGCAGCTCCCCCGGTTGGGGCTCACCCCTCCACTTT
NA | TRBJ2-7 | 14 | NA | TRBV5-4 | CASSLRDEPYEQYF | TGTGCCAGCAGCCTCCGGGACGAGCCCTACGAGCAGTACTTC
once | TRBJ1-1 | 13 | NA | TRBV5-6 | CASRPDSDTEAFF | TGTGCCAGCAGACCCGACAGCGACACTGAAGCTTTCTTT
NA | TRBJ2-5 | 15 | NA | TRBV3-1/TRBV3-2 | CASSQDAYYRETQYF | TGTGCCAGCAGCCAAGATGCATACTACAGAGAGACCCAGTACTTC
NA | TRBJ2-7 | 14 | NA | TRBV15 | CATSRDGSSYEQYF | TGTGCCACCAGCAGGGACGGCAGCTCCTACGAGCAGTACTTC
once | TRBJ1-1 | 14 | NA | TRBV7-2 | CASSLEGGVTEAFF | TGTGCCAGCAGCTTAGAAGGAGGGGTCACTGAAGCTTTCTTT
NA | TRBJ2-1 | 17 | TRBD2 | TRBV5-4 | CASSLGVGTSGNNEQFF | TGTGCCAGCAGCTTGGGGGTCGGGACTAGCGGGAACAATGAGCAGTTCTTC
NA | TRBJ1-2 | 15 | NA | TRBV19 | CASSSLDRPRDGYTF | TGTGCCAGTAGTTCTCTCGACAGGCCCAGGGATGGCTACACCTTC
NA | TRBJ1-6 | 16 | NA | TRBV6-5 | CASSYSFRLDNSPLHF | TGTGCCAGCAGTTACTCGTTCCGGCTAGATAATTCACCCCTCCACTTT
once | TRBJ2-6 | 17 | NA | TRBV9 | CASSVWDTFSGANVLTF | TGTGCCAGCAGCGTCTGGGACACCTTCTCTGGGGCCAACGTCCTGACTTTC
NA | TRBJ1-2 | 17 | NA | TRBV3-1/TRBV3-2 | CASSPSAIGGGDYGYTF | TGTGCCAGCAGCCCTTCGGCCATCGGAGGAGGAGACTATGGCTACACCTTC
NA | TRBJ1-4 | 15 | TRBD1 | TRBV28 | CASTTIGTGHEKLFF | TGTGCCAGCACAACGATCGGGACAGGGCACGAAAAACTGTTTTTT